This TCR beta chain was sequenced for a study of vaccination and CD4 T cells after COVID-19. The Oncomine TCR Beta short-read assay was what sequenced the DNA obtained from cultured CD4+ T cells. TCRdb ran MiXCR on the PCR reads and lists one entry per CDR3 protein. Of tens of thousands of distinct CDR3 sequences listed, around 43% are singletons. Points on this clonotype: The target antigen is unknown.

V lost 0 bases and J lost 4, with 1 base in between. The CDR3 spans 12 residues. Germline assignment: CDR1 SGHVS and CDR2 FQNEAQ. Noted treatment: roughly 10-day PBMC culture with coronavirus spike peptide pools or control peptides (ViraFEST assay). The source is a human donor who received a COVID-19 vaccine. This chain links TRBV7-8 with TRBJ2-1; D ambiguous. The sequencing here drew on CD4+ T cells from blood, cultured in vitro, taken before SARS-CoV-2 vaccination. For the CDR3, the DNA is TGTGCCAGCAGCTTAGCGTACAATGAGCAGTTCTTC. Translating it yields CASSLAYNEQFF. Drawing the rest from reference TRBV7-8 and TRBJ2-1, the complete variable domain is GAGVSQSPRYKVAKRGQDVALRCDPISGHVSLFWYQQALGQGPEFLTYFQNEAQLDKSGLPSDRFFAERPEGSVSTLKIQRTQQEDSAVYLCASSLAYNEQFFGPGTRLTVL.